This TCR beta chain came from a study of CD8 T cells in ankylosing spondylitis. Each CDR3 protein gets one entry after TCRdb re-called the 5' RACE reads with MiXCR. The table records some 130,000 distinct CDR3 sequences, about 7% of them present only once. Germline V gene sequence: CDR1 LNHNV, CDR2 YYDKDF (reference sequence). This CDR3 comprises 16 residues. The V end was cut by 0 bases, the J end by 4 bases, with 15 bases between. Ten or more counts support this clonotype. This TCR was recovered from a female donor with ankylosing spondylitis or in good health (not recorded which). This chain joins TRBV15 and TRBJ1-2, with D perhaps TRBD1 (5 bases). What was sequenced was blood, either unsorted or a sorted T cell fraction (not recorded which). The CDR3 DNA reads TGTGCCACCAGCAGAGATCGGGCAGGGAGTAGCTATGGCTACACCTTC. Translation: CATSRDRAGSSYGYTF.